This is a list of T cell receptor beta chains from one sample in a study of human T cells and chemical hapten exposure. TCRdb independently ran MiXCR on the RACE reads; one entry per CDR3 protein. The data show 300,000 to 450,000 distinct CDR3 sequences, 4% to 6% seen once. Sequences were derived from whole blood, sampled in connection with sensitization to the hapten diphenylcyclopropenone (DPC). These receptors originate from a woman between 50 and 59 years old with alopecia areata. Some clones in this sample may be carry-over from other donors' samples. Both conserved end residues are part of each CDR3. A D gene is named only where the DNA matches it firmly. Not every row has a clone size; where given, it reads once, few, many or a size class.

.	TRBV29-1	many	TRBJ2-7	TGCAGCGTTCTAACTCCTGACGGACTATGGAACTTC	CSVLTPDGLWNF
.	TRBV20-1	few	TRBJ1-2	TGCAGTGCTAGCATGCCCCAGGCGGGGGGCGCGGTTGGCTACACCTTC	CSASMPQAGGAVGYTF
.	TRBV3-1	many	TRBJ1-1	TGTGCCAGCAGCCATCGTCCCGGGACATATTCGGGAGCTGAAGCTTTCTTT	CASSHRPGTYSGAEAFF
.	TRBV12-3/TRBV12-4	.	TRBJ2-5	TGTGCCAGCACCCGGACAGTCGAAGAGACCCAGTACTTC	CASTRTVEETQYF
.	TRBV9	few	TRBJ2-1	TGTGCCAGCAGCGCAGTGGGGGATGAGCAGTTCTTC	CASSAVGDEQFF
TRBD2	TRBV5-6	.	TRBJ2-3	TGTGCCAGCAGCTCTATACTAGCGGGGCGCCCGGGAGATACGCAGTATTTT	CASSSILAGRPGDTQYF
TRBD1	TRBV20-1	.	TRBJ1-1	TGCAGTGCTAGTAGACAGGGGGCTGAAGCTTTCTTT	CSASRQGAEAFF
.	TRBV20-1	many	TRBJ2-5	TGCAGTGCTAGAGAGACGGGGGGCTTTCAGGGGACCCAGTACTTC	CSARETGGFQGTQYF
.	TRBV21-1	many	TRBJ1-2	TGTGCCAGCACCTCATATGGCTACACCTTC	CASTSYGYTF
TRBD2	TRBV20-1	many	TRBJ2-2	TGCAGTGCTAGGACTAGCGGGGGGGCCCCCGGGGAGCTGTTTTTT	CSARTSGGAPGELFF
.	TRBV5-5	many	TRBJ1-5	TGTGCCAGCAGCTTCCAGGGCGACAGCAATCAGCCCCAGCATTTT	CASSFQGDSNQPQHF
.	TRBV6-1	many	TRBJ1-5	TGTGCCAGCAGTGAAGGATCCCGGCATGTCAATCAGCCCCAGCATTTT	CASSEGSRHVNQPQHF
.	TRBV18	many	TRBJ1-1	TGTGCCAGCGGACTAGAGAACACTGAAGCTTTCTTT	CASGLENTEAFF
TRBD2	TRBV6-2/TRBV6-3	many	TRBJ2-3	TGTGCCAGCAGACCACTAGCGCAAGATACGCAGTATTTT	CASRPLAQDTQYF
.	TRBV12-3/TRBV12-4	many	TRBJ1-2	TGTGCTAGCGGACCGATTGCTCGACGTACCTTC	CASGPIARRTF
TRBD2	TRBV7-8	.	TRBJ2-3	TGTGCCAGCAGCTTTAGCGGGAGAAGGGAAGATACGCAGTATTTT	CASSFSGRREDTQYF
.	TRBV11-2	.	TRBJ2-7	TGTGCCAGCAGCTTCAGTACCCTATACGAGCAGTACTTC	CASSFSTLYEQYF
.	TRBV9	many	TRBJ1-4	TGTGCCAGCAGCGTAGGATGGGACCTTAATGAAAAACTGTTTTTT	CASSVGWDLNEKLFF
.	TRBV6-5	many	TRBJ2-5	TGTGCCACTGTGGACAGCAGAGAGACCCAGTACTTC	CATVDSRETQYF
.	TRBV28	.	TRBJ2-5	TGTGCCAGCAGTTTGGGTCGGATAGAGACCCAGTACTTC	CASSLGRIETQYF
.	TRBV6-1	many	TRBJ1-5	TGTGCCAGCAGTGATCGATTGGGGTCCGGTCAGCCCCAGCATTTT	CASSDRLGSGQPQHF
TRBD1	TRBV6-2/TRBV6-3	many	TRBJ1-1	TGTGCCAGCGGAGGTGGTACAGGGGGCATTAACACTGAAGCTTTCTTT	CASGGGTGGINTEAFF
.	TRBV4-2	few	TRBJ2-7	TGTGCCAGCAGCCAACGCCCGGGCCCAGACGAGGAGCAGTACTTC	CASSQRPGPDEEQYF
.	TRBV4-3	.	TRBJ2-1	TGCGCCAGCAGCCAAGACGTTACATCCTACAATGAGCAGTTCTTC	CASSQDVTSYNEQFF
.	TRBV7-9	few	TRBJ2-3	TGTGCCAGCAGCTTAACGGGGGAGCCAACAGATACGCAGTATTTT	CASSLTGEPTDTQYF
TRBD2	TRBV20-1	few	TRBJ2-5	TGCAGTGCTAGCCGGTCTAGCGGGAGGGTGGAGACCCAGTACTTC	CSASRSSGRVETQYF
.	TRBV4-3	.	TRBJ2-1	TGCGCCAGCAGCCAAGATTGGGCTCTCCCGTACAATGAGCAGTTCTTC	CASSQDWALPYNEQFF
.	TRBV6-1	.	TRBJ1-2	TGTGCCAGCAGTGCCAGTCAAAACTATGGCTACACCTTC	CASSASQNYGYTF
.	TRBV29-1	.	TRBJ1-1	TGCAGCGTCTTAAGTGGATCCAACACTGAAGCTTTCTTT	CSVLSGSNTEAFF
.	TRBV7-3	few	TRBJ1-1	TGTGCCAGCAGCTTAGGTCCTCGGGGCAGGCACACCAAAAGCTCTGAAGCTTTCTTT	CASSLGPRGRHTKSSEAFF
.	TRBV29-1	many	TRBJ2-7	TGCAGCGTATGCAATGACAGGGACTCCGAGCAGTACTTC	CSVCNDRDSEQYF
TRBD1	TRBV27	many	TRBJ1-1	TGTGCCAGCTGTGGGACAGGGGGGACTGAAGCTTTCTTT	CASCGTGGTEAFF
.	TRBV6-5	.	TRBJ1-1	TGTGCCAGCAGCCCCCCTAAGGGTACGGGGAAGACTGAAGCTTTCTTT	CASSPPKGTGKTEAFF
TRBD1	TRBV9	many	TRBJ1-1	TGTGCCAGCAGCGCACGACAGGGGTCCACTGAAGCTTTCTTT	CASSARQGSTEAFF
TRBD1	TRBV5-1	many	TRBJ1-1	TGCGCCAGCAGCGCGATGCGGGACAGGCGTGAAGCTTTCTTT	CASSAMRDRREAFF
TRBD2	TRBV11-3	many	TRBJ2-4	TGTGCCAGCAGCTCCCGGACTAGCGGGAATAGCATTCAGTACTTC	CASSSRTSGNSIQYF
TRBD2	TRBV7-9	many	TRBJ2-3	TGTGCCAGCAGCTCGGGACTAGCGGCAGATACGCAGTATTTT	CASSSGLAADTQYF
.	TRBV7-9	.	TRBJ2-7	TGTGCCAGCAGCGCCGGGACCCGGCAGTACTTC	CASSAGTRQYF
TRBD1	TRBV5-1	many	TRBJ1-3	TGCGCCAGCAGCCCCGGGACAGGGACTGGAAACACCATATATTTT	CASSPGTGTGNTIYF
.	TRBV10-3	.	TRBJ1-1	TGTGCCAGCCTAGGGCCTACGGGCACTGAAGCTTTCTTT	CASLGPTGTEAFF
.	TRBV12-3/TRBV12-4	many	TRBJ1-4	TGTGCCAGCAGTGGGGGCGCGTCGAGGGGTCATAATGAAAAACTGTTTTTT	CASSGGASRGHNEKLFF
TRBD1	TRBV30	.	TRBJ2-4	TGTGCCTGGTCTGACGTGGAGATGACAGGGTGGAACATTCAGTACTTC	CAWSDVEMTGWNIQYF
.	TRBV5-1	few	TRBJ2-7	TGCGCCAGCAGCTTGGACAGTCTCTCCTACGAGCAGTACTTC	CASSLDSLSYEQYF
TRBD2	TRBV6-2/TRBV6-3	.	TRBJ2-2	TGTGCCAGCAGTTTCGGAGCGGGAGATTTGGCCGGGGAGCTGTTTTTT	CASSFGAGDLAGELFF
.	TRBV28	many	TRBJ1-2	TGTGCCAGCAGTTTACAGGGTCCTGGCTACACCTTC	CASSLQGPGYTF
.	TRBV24-1	.	TRBJ2-1	TGTGCCACCAGTGATTTTACGGCTTACAATGAGCAGTTCTTC	CATSDFTAYNEQFF
.	TRBV12-3/TRBV12-4	many	TRBJ1-5	TGTGCCAGCAGTTTAGCGATGGGGTTTGATCAGCCCCAGCATTTT	CASSLAMGFDQPQHF
.	TRBV7-2	many	TRBJ1-2	TGTGCCAGCAGCCCATACCTAGGTGCGGCTTATGGCTACACCTTC	CASSPYLGAAYGYTF
.	TRBV15	.	TRBJ1-6	TGTGCCACCAGCACCGAAGTGCTTTGGACAGATTATAATTCACCCCTCCACTTT	CATSTEVLWTDYNSPLHF
TRBD2	TRBV2	few	TRBJ2-1	TGTGCCAGGAGGCCGGGGGGTAGCTCCTACAATGAGCAGTTCTTC	CARRPGGSSYNEQFF
.	TRBV28	few	TRBJ2-6	TGTGCCAGCAGCCTTATCAGGGTCTTTGGGGCCAACGTCCTGACTTTC	CASSLIRVFGANVLTF
.	TRBV6-6	many	TRBJ2-1	TGTGCCAGCAGTTACCGGCAGACCAACAATGAGCAGTTCTTC	CASSYRQTNNEQFF